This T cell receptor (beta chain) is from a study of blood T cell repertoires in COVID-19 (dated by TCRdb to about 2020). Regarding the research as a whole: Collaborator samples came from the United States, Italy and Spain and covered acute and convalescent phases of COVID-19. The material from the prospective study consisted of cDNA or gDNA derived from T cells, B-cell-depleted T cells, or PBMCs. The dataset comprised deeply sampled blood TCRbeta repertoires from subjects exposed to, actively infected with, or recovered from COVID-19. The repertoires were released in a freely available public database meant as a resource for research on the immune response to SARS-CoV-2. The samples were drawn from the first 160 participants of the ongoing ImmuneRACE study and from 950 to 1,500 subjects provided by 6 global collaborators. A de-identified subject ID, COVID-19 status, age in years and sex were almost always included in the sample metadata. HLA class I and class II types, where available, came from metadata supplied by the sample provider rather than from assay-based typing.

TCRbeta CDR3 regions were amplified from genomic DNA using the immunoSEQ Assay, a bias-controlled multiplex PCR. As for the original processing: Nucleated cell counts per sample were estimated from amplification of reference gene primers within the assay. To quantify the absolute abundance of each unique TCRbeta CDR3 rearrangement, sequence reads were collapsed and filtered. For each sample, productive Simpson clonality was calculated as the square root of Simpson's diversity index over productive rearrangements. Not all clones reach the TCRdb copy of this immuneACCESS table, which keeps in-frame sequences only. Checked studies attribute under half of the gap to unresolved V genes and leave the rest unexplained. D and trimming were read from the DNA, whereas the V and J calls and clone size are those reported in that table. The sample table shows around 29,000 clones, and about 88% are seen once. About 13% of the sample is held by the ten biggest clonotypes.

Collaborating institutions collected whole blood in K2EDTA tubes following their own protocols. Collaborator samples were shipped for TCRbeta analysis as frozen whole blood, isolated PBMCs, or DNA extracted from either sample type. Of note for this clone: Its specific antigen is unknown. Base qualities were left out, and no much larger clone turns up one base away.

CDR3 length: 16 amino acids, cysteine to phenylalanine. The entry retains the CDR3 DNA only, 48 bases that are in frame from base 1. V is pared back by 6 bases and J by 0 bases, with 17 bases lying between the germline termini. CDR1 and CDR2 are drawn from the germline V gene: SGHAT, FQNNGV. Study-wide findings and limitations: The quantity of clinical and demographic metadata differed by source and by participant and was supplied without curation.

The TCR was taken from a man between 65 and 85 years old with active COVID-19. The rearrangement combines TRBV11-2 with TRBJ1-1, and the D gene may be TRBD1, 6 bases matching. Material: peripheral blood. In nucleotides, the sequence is TGTGCCAGCAGAACCCTCAGGGGAAACATGAACACTGAAGCTTTCTTT. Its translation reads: CASRTLRGNMNTEAFF.